These 19 T cell receptor beta chains came from one sample sequenced in a study of T cell changes during pregnancy in multiple sclerosis. Sequencing was performed with immunoSEQ multiplex PCR; in TCRdb, only in-frame clones are kept and a portion is missing. The sample includes roughly 26,000 clones, 89% of them seen just once. Sequences were derived from CD8+ T cells from peripheral blood mononuclear cells, sampled in the second trimester of pregnancy. These receptors came from a female donor with multiple sclerosis, enrolled in a pregnancy study.

The V and J genes are TRBV6-1 and TRBJ2-1; D is perhaps TRBD1 (6 bases). V lost 5 bases and J 4 bases, leaving 15 bases between the germline ends. Looked up from germline, CDR1 is MNHNS and CDR2 is SASEGT. The CDR3 loop spans 15 amino acids. The CDR3: CASSQTGTNYNEQFF. DNA of the CDR3: TGTGCCAGCAGTCAAACGGGGACAAATTACAATGAGCAGTTCTTC.

The chain joins TRBV5-1 to TRBJ2-1; 9 bases line up with TRBD1. With 3 bases clipped from V and 4 bases from J, the junction kept 2 bases outside the gene matches. From germline, CDR1 is SGHRS and CDR2 YFSETQ. This CDR3 comprises 14 residues. The CDR3 loop reads CASSSGTGYNEQFF. DNA for the CDR3: TGCGCCAGCAGCTCCGGGACAGGGTACAATGAGCAGTTCTTC.

The V call is TRBV7-9, the J call TRBJ2-1, with D unclear. The CDR3 has 16 residues. Germline CDR1 reads SEHNR; CDR2 reads FQNEAQ (reference sequence). Trimming removed 3 bases from V and 6 bases from J, with 18 bases in between. The CDR3 region is CASSLITGPIRNEQFF. Written as DNA, the CDR3 is TGTGCCAGCAGCTTGATTACGGGTCCCATACGCAATGAGCAGTTCTTC.

V is TRBV7-2 and J is TRBJ2-7; maybe TRBD2 (6 bases). This CDR3 region has 15 residues. Trimming took 5 bases from V and 3 from J, leaving 17 bases between them. Germline V gives CDR1 SGHTA, CDR2 FQGNSA. The chain's CDR3 is CASSAPEAGYYEQYF. Here the CDR3 DNA reads TGTGCCAGCAGCGCCCCGGAGGCGGGATACTACGAGCAGTACTTC. The variable domain in full, with the rest retrieved from reference TRBV7-2 and TRBJ2-7, is GAGVSQSPSNKVTEKGKDVELRCDPISGHTALYWYRQSLGQGLEFLIYFQGNSAPDKSGLPSDRFSAERTGGSVSTLTIQRTQQEDSAVYLCASSAPEAGYYEQYFGPGTRLTVT.

This clone was observed a single time. The chain has TRBV5-6 and TRBJ2-7, with 7 bases that match TRBD1. V dropped 2 bases and J dropped 0; count of bases not matched to a gene: 2. The CDR3 is 14 residues long. Germline CDR1 reads SGHDT; CDR2 reads YYEEEE. The CDR3 loop is CASSFGTASYEQYF. The CDR3 DNA reads as TGTGCCAGCAGCTTCGGGACAGCCTCCTACGAGCAGTACTTC.

The chain carries TRBV5-6 and TRBJ2-7; TRBD2 might be the D (7 bases). The CDR3 length is 17 residues. Trimming removed 5 bases from V and 0 bases from J, with 21 bases in between. The V gene's germline CDR1 is SGHDT and CDR2 YYEEEE. Here the CDR3 DNA reads TGTGCCAGCAGTCCCGGGGAAAAGGGGGGGAACTCCTACGAGCAGTACTTC. Amino acids: CASSPGEKGGNSYEQYF.

V gene TRBV7-9 combines with J gene TRBJ2-5, with 7 bases aligning to TRBD1. Germline V gene data show CDR1 as SEHNR and CDR2 as FQNEAQ (reference sequence). The CDR3 has 14 amino acids. Trimming cost V 3 bases and J 0 bases; bases outside gene matches: 1. The CDR3 region is CASSFTGDQETQYF. The CDR3 coding sequence is TGTGCCAGCAGCTTCACAGGGGACCAAGAGACCCAGTACTTC.

This rearrangement joins TRBV27 to TRBJ2-4; D might be TRBD2 (6 bases). Trimming removed 6 bases from V and 6 bases from J, with 12 bases in between. The germline V gene has CDR1 MNHEY and CDR2 SMNVEV (reference sequence). The CDR3 is made up of 13 amino acids. CDR3 residues: CASRTGTLNIQYF. The DNA for the CDR3 is TGTGCCAGCAGAACCGGGACTTTAAACATTCAGTACTTC.

This clone was detected only a few times. The V call is TRBV5-4, the J call TRBJ2-7, with 10 bases matching TRBD1. Germline V lookup: CDR1 SGHNT, CDR2 YYREEE (reference sequence). This CDR3 spans 17 amino acids. J lost 1 base, V lost 5 bases, and 12 bases had no gene match. The DNA of the CDR3 is TGTGCCAGCAGTCAGGGGGGGCTGGGACAGGGGTCCTACGAGCAGTACTTC. Translating gives CASSQGGLGQGSYEQYF. Complete variable domain (other parts from reference TRBV5-4 and TRBJ2-7): ETGVTQSPTHLIKTRGQQVTLRCSSQSGHNTVSWYQQALGQGPQFIFQYYREEENGRGNFPPRFSGLQFPNYSSELNVNALELDDSALYLCASSQGGLGQGSYEQYFGPGTRLTVT.

This rearrangement joins TRBV7-8 to TRBJ2-7; 7 nucleotides agree with TRBD1. CDR1 is SGHVS, CDR2 FQNEAQ, per germline. The J segment lost 4 bases and the V segment lost 3 bases, leaving 15 bases of the junction unmatched. This CDR3 has 17 residues. This chain's CDR3 is CASSFPPSGTVMYEQYF. In DNA, the CDR3 is TGTGCCAGCAGCTTCCCGCCCTCCGGGACAGTCATGTACGAGCAGTACTTC.

The chain recombines TRBV28 with TRBJ1-2; D may be TRBD1 (5 bases). The germline V gene encodes CDR1 MDHEN and CDR2 SYDVKM. The CDR3 has 19 amino acids. Trimming pared 5 bases from V and 6 bases from J, leaving 31 bases between. CDR3 bases: TGTGCCAGCAGTCCCCGCGCGGGGGTCGGCGGCATATTATTTCATGGCTACACCTTC. This encodes CASSPRAGVGGILFHGYTF.

J is TRBJ2-3 and V is TRBV6-5; 10 nucleotides align to TRBD2. V lost 5 bases, J lost 6 bases, and 8 bases stayed unmatched. Germline V gene data show CDR1 as MNHEY and CDR2 as SVGAGI. The CDR3 consists of 15 residues. The CDR3 is CASSTLAGGSDTQYF. The CDR3 nucleotides are TGTGCCAGCAGTACCTTAGCGGGAGGATCCGATACGCAGTATTTT.

This chain joins TRBV29-1 and TRBJ2-7, with D possibly TRBD2 on 6 matching bases. The CDR3 sequence is 15 residues long. The germline V and J ends were trimmed by 0 bases and 3 bases, with 15 bases remaining between them. CDR1 and CDR2 (germline): SQVTM, ANQGSEA. CDR3: CSVEEEGAENYEQYF. In DNA form, the CDR3 reads TGCAGCGTTGAAGAGGAGGGAGCGGAGAACTACGAGCAGTACTTC.

The rearrangement links TRBV4-1 to TRBJ2-1; TRBD2 agrees at 13 bases. The trim removed 2 bases at V and 11 bases at J, leaving 3 bases unmatched. Germline CDR1 and CDR2: MGHRA and YSYEKL. The CDR3 has 14 amino acids. CDR3 loop: CASSQLTSGGKQFF. In nucleotides, the CDR3 is TGCGCCAGCAGCCAACTGACTAGCGGGGGGAAGCAGTTCTTC.

The V call is TRBV27, the J call TRBJ1-1; 7 bases line up with TRBD1. This CDR3 contains 14 residues. From germline, CDR1 is MNHEY and CDR2 SMNVEV (reference sequence). Trimming cost V 10 bases and J 1 base; bases outside gene matches: 9. The CDR3 spells CATLNRGSNTEAFF. The CDR3 DNA sequence: TGTGCCACCCTTAACAGGGGTTCGAACACTGAAGCTTTCTTT.

This clone was recorded only once. The CDR3: CASSLGTGEETQYF. Here the CDR3 DNA reads TGTGCCAGCAGCCTCGGGACAGGCGAAGAGACCCAGTACTTC. The chain carries TRBV28 and TRBJ2-5, with 8 positions matching TRBD1. V was clipped by 6 bases and J by 3 bases; unmatched bases: 6. Germline V gene lookup returns CDR1 MDHEN and CDR2 SYDVKM. CDR3 length: 14 amino acids. The full variable domain, completed using reference TRBV28 and TRBJ2-5, is DVKVTQSSRYLVKRTGEKVFLECVQDMDHENMFWYRQDPGLGLRLIYFSYDVKMKEKGDIPEGYSVSREKKERFSLILESASTNQTSMYLCASSLGTGEETQYFGPGTRLLVL.

This sequence joins TRBV27 and TRBJ2-5, with D perhaps TRBD2 (7 bases). This CDR3 is built from 16 residues. Trimming shortened V by 0 bases and J by 4 bases, and 15 bases separated the two germline ends. Germline V CDR1 and CDR2: MNHEY, SMNVEV (reference sequence). The CDR3 protein is CASSLSWGGGRETQYF. In DNA, the CDR3 is TGTGCCAGCAGTTTATCGTGGGGAGGGGGTAGAGAGACCCAGTACTTC.

The V gene is TRBV19, the J gene TRBJ1-4; a possible D gene is TRBD1 (6 bases). Germline V gene lookup returns CDR1 LNHDA and CDR2 SQIVND (reference sequence). The V end lost 3 bases, the J end lost 2 bases, and 10 bases lay between the germline ends. There are 15 residues in the CDR3. This CDR3 reads CASSIWGHTNEKLFF. CDR3 DNA sequence: TGTGCCAGTAGTATCTGGGGACACACTAATGAAAAACTGTTTTTT. Together with reference TRBV19 and TRBJ1-4, the CDR3 gives the full variable domain: DGGITQSPKYLFRKEGQNVTLSCEQNLNHDAMYWYRQDPGQGLRLIYYSQIVNDFQKGDIAEGYSVSREKKESFPLTVTSAQKNPTAFYLCASSIWGHTNEKLFFGSGTQLSVL.

A single count supports this clone. The rearrangement uses TRBV18 and TRBJ1-1; no definite D call. Trimming shortened V by 11 bases and J by 6 bases, and 19 bases separated the two germline ends. Per the germline V gene, CDR1 is KGHSH and CDR2 is LQKENI. The length of the CDR3 is 13 residues. The CDR3 sequence: CAVPAKLQAEAFF. The CDR3 nucleotides read TGTGCCGTCCCCGCCAAGCTGCAGGCTGAAGCTTTCTTT. The full variable domain, rest sourced from reference TRBV18 and TRBJ1-1, is NAGVMQNPRHLVRRRGQEARLRCSPMKGHSHVYWYRQLPEEGLKFMVYLQKENIIDESGMPKERFSAEFPKEGPSILRIQQVVRGDSAAYFCAVPAKLQAEAFFGQGTRLTVV.